A selection of T cell receptor beta chains follows, all from one sample in a study of T cells in Graves' hyperthyroidism and ophthalmopathy. TCRdb called the multiplex PCR reads again in MiXCR, with one record for every CDR3 protein. The profile shows around 690,000 distinct CDR3 sequences, less than 25% of them singletons. Sequencing was done on a sample of blood. The receptors were gathered from a man aged 25 to 45 with Graves' ophthalmopathy. CDR3s include the opening cysteine and the closing phenylalanine or tryptophan. Fields, in order: V gene, J gene, clone size, D gene, CDR3 protein, CDR3 DNA. The D gene is left open where the match is weak. Expanded clones are given a class, and other clones once, few, many or no size at all.

v_gene: TRBV28
j_gene: TRBJ2-5
abundance: many
d_gene: TRBD2
CDR3aa: CASSLGRTSGRGETQYF
CDR3nt: TGTGCCAGCAGTTTAGGGAGGACTAGCGGGAGAGGAGAGACCCAGTACTTC

v_gene: TRBV3-1
j_gene: TRBJ1-2
abundance: few
d_gene: -
CDR3aa: CASSQDFGGYTF
CDR3nt: TGTGCCAGCAGCCAAGATTTCGGTGGCTACACCTTC

v_gene: TRBV24-1
j_gene: TRBJ2-5
abundance: -
d_gene: -
CDR3aa: CATSGGTAETQYF
CDR3nt: TGTGCCACCAGTGGCGGGACAGCAGAGACCCAGTACTTC

v_gene: TRBV2
j_gene: TRBJ1-2
abundance: many
d_gene: -
CDR3aa: CASSVRGGYTF
CDR3nt: TGTGCCAGCAGTGTCCGGGGTGGCTACACCTTC

v_gene: TRBV19
j_gene: TRBJ1-1
abundance: -
d_gene: -
CDR3aa: CASSKGSPNTEAFF
CDR3nt: TGTGCCAGTAGTAAGGGAAGCCCGAACACTGAAGCTTTCTTT

v_gene: TRBV18
j_gene: TRBJ2-3
abundance: many
d_gene: -
CDR3aa: CASSGRVKGADTQYF
CDR3nt: TGTGCCAGCTCAGGAAGAGTTAAAGGAGCAGATACGCAGTATTTT

v_gene: TRBV28
j_gene: TRBJ1-3
abundance: -
d_gene: -
CDR3aa: CASKPHANTIYF
CDR3nt: TGTGCCAGCAAGCCTCACGCAAACACCATATATTTT

v_gene: TRBV28
j_gene: TRBJ2-5
abundance: few
d_gene: TRBD1
CDR3aa: CASTPQGAVETQYF
CDR3nt: TGTGCCAGCACTCCACAGGGGGCCGTTGAGACCCAGTACTTC

v_gene: TRBV28
j_gene: TRBJ1-5
abundance: -
d_gene: -
CDR3aa: CASSFTREVKPQHF
CDR3nt: TGTGCCAGCAGTTTCACCAGGGAGGTGAAGCCCCAGCATTTT

v_gene: TRBV9
j_gene: TRBJ2-1
abundance: -
d_gene: TRBD1
CDR3aa: CASSVGEDAAGGKSEQFF
CDR3nt: TGTGCCAGCAGCGTAGGGGAAGACGCGGCAGGGGGAAAGAGTGAGCAGTTCTTC

v_gene: TRBV7-2
j_gene: TRBJ2-1
abundance: -
d_gene: TRBD1
CDR3aa: CASSQGVGSYNEQFF
CDR3nt: TGTGCCAGCAGCCAGGGGGTTGGCTCCTACAATGAGCAGTTCTTC

v_gene: TRBV6-1
j_gene: TRBJ2-4
abundance: -
d_gene: -
CDR3aa: CASSRADGVAKNIQYF
CDR3nt: TGTGCCAGCAGTCGAGCCGACGGCGTAGCCAAAAACATTCAGTACTTC

v_gene: TRBV7-9
j_gene: TRBJ1-1
abundance: few
d_gene: -
CDR3aa: CASSLVGGLLTEAFF
CDR3nt: TGTGCCAGCAGCTTAGTCGGGGGACTTCTCACTGAAGCTTTCTTT

v_gene: TRBV20-1
j_gene: TRBJ1-5
abundance: -
d_gene: -
CDR3aa: CSARAGDNQPQHF
CDR3nt: TGCAGTGCTAGAGCAGGGGACAATCAGCCCCAGCATTTT

v_gene: TRBV28
j_gene: TRBJ2-1
abundance: -
d_gene: TRBD2
CDR3aa: CASTSGREHEQFF
CDR3nt: TGTGCCAGCACTAGCGGGAGAGAACATGAGCAGTTCTTC

v_gene: TRBV20-1
j_gene: TRBJ1-2
abundance: few
d_gene: -
CDR3aa: CSANPPGNTNYGYTF
CDR3nt: TGCAGTGCTAACCCCCCGGGAAACACTAACTATGGCTACACCTTC

v_gene: TRBV7-2
j_gene: TRBJ2-7
abundance: many
d_gene: -
CDR3aa: CASSLRARAVEQYF
CDR3nt: TGTGCCAGCAGCTTAAGAGCCAGGGCGGTCGAGCAGTACTTC

v_gene: TRBV7-3
j_gene: TRBJ2-3
abundance: many
d_gene: -
CDR3aa: CASSLNGGADTQYF
CDR3nt: TGTGCCAGCAGTTTAAATGGGGGAGCAGATACGCAGTATTTT

v_gene: TRBV7-2
j_gene: TRBJ2-2
abundance: -
d_gene: -
CDR3aa: CASSSDTAGGTGELFF
CDR3nt: TGTGCCAGCAGCTCGGACACCGCCGGTGGCACCGGGGAGCTGTTTTTT

v_gene: TRBV9
j_gene: TRBJ2-1
abundance: few
d_gene: TRBD2
CDR3aa: CASSVDGSGRKGSYNEQFF
CDR3nt: TGTGCCAGCAGCGTAGACGGTAGCGGGAGAAAGGGCTCCTACAATGAGCAGTTCTTC

v_gene: TRBV6-5
j_gene: TRBJ2-5
abundance: -
d_gene: -
CDR3aa: CASSYSPQVGAAQYF
CDR3nt: TGTGCCAGCAGTTACTCGCCCCAGGTCGGCGCGGCCCAGTACTTC

v_gene: TRBV5-1
j_gene: TRBJ2-7
abundance: many
d_gene: TRBD1
CDR3aa: CASRSTPGQGYEQYF
CDR3nt: TGCGCCAGCAGGTCCACCCCAGGACAGGGCTACGAGCAGTACTTC

v_gene: TRBV30
j_gene: TRBJ2-7
abundance: many
d_gene: -
CDR3aa: CAWSVPLGRGREQYF
CDR3nt: TGTGCCTGGAGTGTACCCCTGGGGCGGGGGCGGGAGCAGTACTTC

v_gene: TRBV9
j_gene: TRBJ2-1
abundance: -
d_gene: TRBD2
CDR3aa: CASSVEGDPGGNEQFF
CDR3nt: TGTGCCAGCAGCGTAGAAGGGGACCCCGGGGGGAATGAGCAGTTCTTC

v_gene: TRBV28
j_gene: TRBJ1-1
abundance: many
d_gene: TRBD1
CDR3aa: CASSDRVSAFF
CDR3nt: TGTGCCAGCAGTGACAGGGTAAGCGCTTTCTTT

v_gene: TRBV6-1
j_gene: TRBJ2-7
abundance: few
d_gene: TRBD1
CDR3aa: CASGIGTDYEQYF
CDR3nt: TGTGCCAGCGGGATTGGGACAGACTACGAGCAGTACTTC

v_gene: TRBV29-1
j_gene: TRBJ2-5
abundance: many
d_gene: TRBD2
CDR3aa: CSVLLAGGPEETQYF
CDR3nt: TGCAGCGTTCTGCTAGCGGGAGGGCCTGAAGAGACCCAGTACTTC

v_gene: TRBV9
j_gene: TRBJ2-1
abundance: -
d_gene: TRBD2
CDR3aa: CASSVVASGRGGTIGDEQFF
CDR3nt: TGTGCCAGCAGCGTAGTCGCTAGCGGGAGGGGAGGGACTATAGGGGATGAGCAGTTCTTC

v_gene: TRBV20-1
j_gene: TRBJ1-5
abundance: few
d_gene: -
CDR3aa: CSASRRAGSNQPQHF
CDR3nt: TGCAGTGCTAGCCGCAGGGCAGGCAGCAATCAGCCCCAGCATTTT

v_gene: TRBV28
j_gene: TRBJ2-7
abundance: -
d_gene: -
CDR3aa: CASSPTPTGIYEQYF
CDR3nt: TGTGCCAGCAGTCCTACGCCGACAGGAATCTACGAGCAGTACTTC

v_gene: TRBV13
j_gene: TRBJ1-1
abundance: many
d_gene: -
CDR3aa: CASSFRLSTEAFF
CDR3nt: TGTGCCAGCAGCTTCAGGCTTAGCACTGAAGCTTTCTTT

v_gene: TRBV20-1
j_gene: TRBJ1-1
abundance: many
d_gene: TRBD1
CDR3aa: CSARDLRTGDLNTEAFF
CDR3nt: TGCAGTGCTAGAGATCTGAGGACAGGAGACCTGAACACTGAAGCTTTCTTT

v_gene: TRBV19
j_gene: TRBJ2-7
abundance: -
d_gene: -
CDR3aa: CASSIRRKDEQYF
CDR3nt: TGTGCCAGTAGTATCAGGAGGAAGGACGAGCAGTACTTC

v_gene: TRBV5-6
j_gene: TRBJ1-1
abundance: many
d_gene: -
CDR3aa: CASSPGLLNTEAFF
CDR3nt: TGTGCCAGCAGCCCAGGACTTTTGAACACTGAAGCTTTCTTT

v_gene: TRBV14
j_gene: TRBJ2-5
abundance: -
d_gene: -
CDR3aa: CASSQEWGLETQYF
CDR3nt: TGTGCCAGCAGCCAAGAGTGGGGGTTGGAGACCCAGTACTTC

v_gene: TRBV11-2
j_gene: TRBJ2-3
abundance: few
d_gene: -
CDR3aa: CASSLEGRSTDTQYF
CDR3nt: TGTGCCAGCAGCTTAGAAGGCCGTAGCACAGATACGCAGTATTTT

v_gene: TRBV5-1
j_gene: TRBJ1-6
abundance: -
d_gene: -
CDR3aa: CASSFRRDNSPLHF
CDR3nt: TGCGCCAGCAGCTTCAGACGGGATAATTCACCCCTCCACTTT

v_gene: TRBV7-2
j_gene: TRBJ2-4
abundance: -
d_gene: -
CDR3aa: CASSSDRSGIQYF
CDR3nt: TGTGCCAGCAGCTCCGACCGTTCTGGGATTCAGTACTTC

v_gene: TRBV24-1
j_gene: TRBJ2-5
abundance: -
d_gene: TRBD2
CDR3aa: CATASGGKETQYF
CDR3nt: TGTGCCACCGCTAGCGGAGGCAAAGAGACCCAGTACTTC

v_gene: TRBV7-9
j_gene: TRBJ1-6
abundance: few
d_gene: -
CDR3aa: CASSPTPNSPLHF
CDR3nt: TGTGCCAGCAGCCCTACCCCCAACTCACCCCTCCACTTT

v_gene: TRBV6-1
j_gene: TRBJ2-3
abundance: -
d_gene: TRBD2
CDR3aa: CASSLSGRTTDTQYF
CDR3nt: TGTGCCAGCAGTCTTAGCGGGAGGACCACAGATACGCAGTATTTT

v_gene: TRBV11-1
j_gene: TRBJ2-7
abundance: many
d_gene: TRBD2
CDR3aa: CASSPRPGGTRDRWQYF
CDR3nt: TGTGCCAGCAGCCCCCGCCCCGGGGGGACTAGAGACAGGTGGCAGTACTTC

v_gene: TRBV20-1
j_gene: TRBJ2-7
abundance: many
d_gene: TRBD2
CDR3aa: CSANPSGRIDEQYF
CDR3nt: TGCAGTGCTAACCCTAGCGGGAGGATCGACGAGCAGTACTTC

v_gene: TRBV3-1
j_gene: TRBJ2-7
abundance: few
d_gene: TRBD2
CDR3aa: CASSPFSGSAYEQYF
CDR3nt: TGTGCCAGCAGTCCTTTCAGCGGGAGCGCCTACGAGCAGTACTTC

v_gene: TRBV2
j_gene: TRBJ2-5
abundance: few
d_gene: -
CDR3aa: CASRADRSQETQYF
CDR3nt: TGTGCCAGTAGAGCTGACAGGAGCCAAGAGACCCAGTACTTC

v_gene: TRBV7-2
j_gene: TRBJ2-7
abundance: -
d_gene: TRBD2
CDR3aa: CASSLIAGGAGEQYF
CDR3nt: TGTGCCAGCAGCTTAATAGCGGGAGGGGCTGGAGAGCAGTACTTC

v_gene: TRBV10-3
j_gene: TRBJ2-7
abundance: -
d_gene: -
CDR3aa: CAISETRYEQYF
CDR3nt: TGTGCCATCAGTGAGACGAGGTACGAGCAGTACTTC

v_gene: TRBV28
j_gene: TRBJ2-5
abundance: many
d_gene: -
CDR3aa: CATSWGAPTQYF
CDR3nt: TGTGCCACCTCCTGGGGGGCCCCGACCCAGTACTTC

v_gene: TRBV2
j_gene: TRBJ2-1
abundance: -
d_gene: -
CDR3aa: CASSAGQGNYNEQFF
CDR3nt: TGTGCCAGCAGTGCGGGACAAGGCAACTACAATGAGCAGTTCTTC

v_gene: TRBV18
j_gene: TRBJ1-4
abundance: few
d_gene: -
CDR3aa: CASSPNSSGNEKLFF
CDR3nt: TGTGCCAGCTCACCAAATAGCTCGGGGAATGAAAAACTGTTTTTT

v_gene: TRBV20-1
j_gene: TRBJ1-2
abundance: few
d_gene: -
CDR3aa: CSARDSRGGYGYTF
CDR3nt: TGCAGTGCTAGAGATTCAAGGGGTGGGTACGGCTACACCTTC